The source of this TCR beta chain is a study of early T cells in non-severe SARS-CoV-2 infection. The wider study: Sequenced bulk RNA came from whole blood that was unsorted, and chains were unpaired. General study findings and limits: VDJdb matches were skewed toward anti-spike CD8 T cell responses.

As part of library construction, unique molecular identifiers were attached to individual cDNA molecules. TCRdb fed the 5' RACE reads into MiXCR, producing one record per CDR3 protein. Of about 55,000 distinct CDR3 sequences in the sample, 12% were seen once. A note on this clonotype: Its specificity is unknown.

The germline CDR1 and CDR2 sequences are DFQATT and SNEGSKA (reference sequence). CDR3 length: 15 residues. The ends lost 0 bases at V and 4 bases at J; junction bases unmatched: 4. The receptor comes from an adult who was a healthcare worker with PCR-confirmed SARS-CoV-2 infection or an uninfected control (not recorded which). The gene calls are TRBV20-1 and TRBJ2-7; 12 bases match TRBD1. Sequencing input: whole blood. The CDR3 protein is CSARDRGQGAYEQYF. CDR3 DNA: TGCAGTGCTAGAGATCGGGGACAGGGGGCGTACGAGCAGTACTTC.